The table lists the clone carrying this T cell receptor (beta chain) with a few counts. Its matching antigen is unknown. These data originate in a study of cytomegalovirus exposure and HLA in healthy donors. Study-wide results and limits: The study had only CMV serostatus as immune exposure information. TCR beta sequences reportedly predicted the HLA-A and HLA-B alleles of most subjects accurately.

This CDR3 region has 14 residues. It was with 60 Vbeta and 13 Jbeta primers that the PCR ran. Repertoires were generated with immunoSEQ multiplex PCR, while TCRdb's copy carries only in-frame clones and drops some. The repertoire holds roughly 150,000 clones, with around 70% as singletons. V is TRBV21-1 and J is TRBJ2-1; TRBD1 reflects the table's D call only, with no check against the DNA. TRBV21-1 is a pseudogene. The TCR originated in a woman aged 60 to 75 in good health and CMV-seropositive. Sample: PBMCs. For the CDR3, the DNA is TGTGCCAGCAGCGGCCAGGGGGCGGGGAATGAGCAGTTCTTC. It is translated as CASSGQGAGNEQFF.